This T cell receptor beta chain stems from a study of shared T cell receptors in the human thymus. The CDR3 runs to 15 residues. Germline-derived CDR1 and CDR2 are SGHRS and YFSETQ. Deletions cut 5 bases from V and 2 bases from J, with 14 bases between. The method was immunoSEQ multiplex PCR; TCRdb's version includes in-frame clones alone and lacks a portion of them. Counted here are approximately 660,000 clones, approximately 87% occurring once; the ten biggest clones make up over 0.008%. This same sample was also part of a study on human thymus T cells. That work contributes: Corrective heart surgery yielded the resections from which the thymus tissue came. In unrelated individuals, thymic repertoires overlapped highly, according to related research.

This sequence joins TRBV5-1 and TRBJ2-1; D remains ambiguous. The TCR was taken from a boy younger than two with a congenital heart defect. The sequenced sample was thymocytes. DNA for the CDR3: TGCGCCAGCAGAGCACAAGCGTCCGCCTACAATGAGCAGTTCTTC. This sequence encodes CASRAQASAYNEQFF.